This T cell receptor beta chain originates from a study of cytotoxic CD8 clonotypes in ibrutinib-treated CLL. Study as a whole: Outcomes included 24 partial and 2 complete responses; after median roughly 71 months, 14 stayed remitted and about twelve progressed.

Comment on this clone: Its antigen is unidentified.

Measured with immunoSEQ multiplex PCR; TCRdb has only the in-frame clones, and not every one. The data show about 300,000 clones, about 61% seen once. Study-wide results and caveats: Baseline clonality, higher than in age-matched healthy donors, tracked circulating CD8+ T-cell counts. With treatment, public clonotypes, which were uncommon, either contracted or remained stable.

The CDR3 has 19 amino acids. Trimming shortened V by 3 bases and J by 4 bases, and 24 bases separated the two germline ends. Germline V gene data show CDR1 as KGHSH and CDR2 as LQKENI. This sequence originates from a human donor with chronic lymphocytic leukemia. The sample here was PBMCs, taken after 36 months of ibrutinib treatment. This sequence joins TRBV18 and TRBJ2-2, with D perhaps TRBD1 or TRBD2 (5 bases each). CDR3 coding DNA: TGTGCCAGCTCACCGTCGGTCCGGGGCAGGGAGTTGGGCACCGGGGAGCTGTTTTTT. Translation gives CASSPSVRGRELGTGELFF. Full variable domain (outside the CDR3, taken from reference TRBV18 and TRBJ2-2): NAGVMQNPRHLVRRRGQEARLRCSPMKGHSHVYWYRQLPEEGLKFMVYLQKENIIDESGMPKERFSAEFPKEGPSILRIQQVVRGDSAAYFCASSPSVRGRELGTGELFFGEGSRLTVL.